The 31 T cell receptor beta chains listed next were all sequenced from one sample in a study of blood T cell repertoires in COVID-19. Method: immunoSEQ multiplex PCR; TCRdb's copy keeps in-frame clones and lacks some. Of under 250,000 clones in the sample, approximately 85% are singletons; the top ten hold more than 4.5%. The sequenced sample consisted of peripheral blood. The receptors shown here come from a man aged 45-65 years with COVID-19, enrolled during active disease.

The chain joins TRBV18 to TRBJ1-2, with D possibly being TRBD1 (6 bases). The germline CDR1 and CDR2 sequences are KGHSH and LQKENI. The V and J ends lost 2 bases and 3 bases respectively, with 10 bases between them. The CDR3 runs 14 residues. In DNA, the CDR3 is TGTGCCAGCTCACCAAACGAGGGGGACTATGGCTACACCTTC. The encoded protein is CASSPNEGDYGYTF.

The chain links TRBV12-3 or TRBV12-4 to TRBJ1-1, with D tentatively TRBD1 (6 bases). CDR3 length: 13 amino acids. V lost 10 bases and J lost 1, with 13 bases in between. The CDR3 is CATRQATNTEAFF. As DNA, the CDR3 is TGTGCCACAAGACAGGCCACGAACACTGAAGCTTTCTTT.

V is TRBV5-8 and J is TRBJ1-2; TRBD1 matches 10 bases. Germline CDR1 reads SGHTS; CDR2 reads YDEGEE. The junction had 3 bases not matched to a gene; V was cut back by 4 bases and J by 0 bases. The CDR3 totals 15 residues. For the CDR3, the DNA is TGTGCCAGCAGCGGGGACAGGGGAACTAACTATGGCTACACCTTC. This translates into CASSGDRGTNYGYTF.

The chain has TRBV2 and TRBJ1-2, with TRBD1 matching over 7 bases. Trimming cost V 6 bases and J 0 bases; bases outside gene matches: 4. The germline gives CDR1 SNHLY, CDR2 FYNNEI. The CDR3 length is 14 residues. In DNA, the CDR3 is TGTGCCAGCAGCCTGGACAGGTCTAACTATGGCTACACCTTC. This sequence encodes CASSLDRSNYGYTF. Variable domain in full (rest from reference TRBV2 and TRBJ1-2): EPEVTQTPSHQVTQMGQEVILRCVPISNHLYFYWYRQILGQKVEFLVSFYNNEISEKSEIFDDQFSVERPDGSNFTLKIRSTKLEDSAMYFCASSLDRSNYGYTFGSGTRLTVV.

The genes are TRBV5-6 and TRBJ1-2, with D perhaps matching TRBD1 (6 bases). Germline values: CDR1 SGHDT, CDR2 YYEEEE. The CDR3 runs 13 residues. Trimming took 4 bases from V and 4 from J, leaving 11 bases between them. The CDR3: CASSATGFYGYTF. CDR3 coding DNA: TGTGCCAGCAGCGCGACAGGATTCTATGGCTACACCTTC. The variable domain in full, with the rest retrieved from reference TRBV5-6 and TRBJ1-2, is DAGVTQSPTHLIKTRGQQVTLRCSPKSGHDTVSWYQQALGQGPQFIFQYYEEEERQRGNFPDRFSGHQFPNYSSELNVNALLLGDSALYLCASSATGFYGYTFGSGTRLTVV.

J is TRBJ1-5 and V is TRBV10-2; 9 bases match TRBD1. The CDR3 consists of 15 residues. Germline V gene data show CDR1 as WSHSY and CDR2 as SAAADI. The V gene end was trimmed by 6 bases and the J gene end by 7 bases; junction bases not matched to a gene: 10. CDR3 DNA: TGCGCCAGCAGCGCTGGACAGGGGAAGTGGCAGCCCCAGCATTTT. Translation gives CASSAGQGKWQPQHF.

The chain links TRBV6-5 to TRBJ2-1; 8 bases match TRBD1. Per the germline V gene, CDR1 is MNHEY and CDR2 is SVGAGI. V lost 4 bases and J lost 6; bases outside the gene matches: 8. The CDR3 loop spans 15 amino acids. For the CDR3, the DNA is TGTGCCAGCAGTTTTTTTACCGGGACAGGCAATGAGCAGTTCTTC. It codes for CASSFFTGTGNEQFF.

The genes are TRBV19 and TRBJ2-1, with 8 bases lining up with TRBD2. The germline gives CDR1 LNHDA, CDR2 SQIVND (reference sequence). This CDR3 region has 15 residues. The trim removed 10 bases at V and 10 bases at J, leaving 18 bases unmatched. The DNA for the CDR3 is TGTGCCACCTCCCCGCGGGGGGCCACCCTGGCAGAGCAGTTCTTC. Encoded protein: CATSPRGATLAEQFF.

This clone was recorded only once. This chain links TRBV3-1 (or the pseudogene TRBV3-2) with TRBJ1-1; D ambiguous. The V end lost 1 base, the J end lost 4 bases, and 7 bases lay between the germline ends. Germline V gene data show CDR1 as LGHDT and CDR2 as YNNKEL (reference sequence). CDR3 length equals 13 residues. The CDR3 reads CASSQGASTEAFF. DNA of the CDR3: TGTGCCAGCAGCCAAGGGGCTTCCACTGAAGCTTTCTTT.

This clone has a handful of counts. The V call is TRBV30, the J call TRBJ1-5; D uncertain. CDR3 length: 13 residues. Germline lookup yields CDR1 GTSNPN and CDR2 SVGIG (reference sequence). V lost 0 bases and J lost 7, with 10 bases in between. CDR3 DNA: TGTGCCTGGAGTGTACAGAGAAGACAGCCCCAGCATTTT. Translating gives CAWSVQRRQPQHF.

The rearrangement joins TRBV5-1 to TRBJ2-7, with 9 bases that match TRBD1. Trimming removed 3 bases from V and 4 bases from J; junction bases left unmatched: 8. The CDR3 totals 15 residues. Germline V lookup: CDR1 SGHRS, CDR2 YFSETQ. This chain's CDR3 is CASSSNRGRLYEQYF. The CDR3 DNA follows: TGCGCCAGCAGCTCCAACAGGGGGCGACTGTACGAGCAGTACTTC.

The chain carries TRBV4-3 and TRBJ2-7, with D maybe TRBD2 (6 bases). CDR1 LGHNA and CDR2 YSLEER come from the germline V gene. The germline V and J ends were trimmed by 0 bases and 0 bases, with 21 bases remaining between them. The CDR3 is made up of 19 amino acids. In DNA form, the CDR3 reads TGCGCCAGCAGCCAAGAAGGGCCGAGCGGCGGGGCGGGCTCCTACGAGCAGTACTTC. This encodes CASSQEGPSGGAGSYEQYF.

By its share, this clone is medium-sized (0.01 to 0.1%). V is TRBV7-6 and J is TRBJ1-2, with unresolved D. Germline V gene lookup returns CDR1 SGHVS and CDR2 FNYEAQ. V was pared by 1 base and J by 0 bases, with 9 bases between. This CDR3 is built from 15 residues. In nucleotides, the CDR3 is TGTGCCAGCAGCTTAGAAGAAGGAGCTAACTATGGCTACACCTTC. Its protein is CASSLEEGANYGYTF.

This clone was counted a single time. The chain couples TRBV5-1 to TRBJ2-3; TRBD2 matches 7 bases. CDR1 SGHRS and CDR2 YFSETQ come from the germline V gene. J gave up 6 bases and V 2 bases, and 9 bases lay outside the gene matches. CDR3 size: 15 residues. CDR3 in DNA: TGCGCCAGCAGCTTCCTGAATCCTAGCGGTGATACGCAGTATTTT. It is translated as CASSFLNPSGDTQYF.

The chain couples TRBV15 to TRBJ2-7; 7 bases align to TRBD2. The CDR3 has 13 residues. The germline V gene encodes CDR1 LNHNV and CDR2 YYDKDF (reference sequence). The V segment lost 4 bases and the J segment 2 bases; nucleotides outside the gene matches: 2. The CDR3 DNA is TGTGCCACCAGCAATGGACTAGCCTACGAGCAGTACTTC. It is translated as CATSNGLAYEQYF.

The V call is TRBV6-4, the J call TRBJ2-5; D call uncertain. Trimming took 2 bases from V and 0 from J, leaving 10 bases between them. Germline V lookup: CDR1 MRHNA, CDR2 SNTAGT. This CDR3 contains 15 residues. DNA for the CDR3: TGTGCCAGCAGTGACAATTCGCCAGACCAAGAGACCCAGTACTTC. This translates into CASSDNSPDQETQYF.

The chain links TRBV6-5 to TRBJ2-7, with 11 nucleotides matching TRBD1. The CDR3 runs to 15 residues. CDR1 MNHEY and CDR2 SVGAGI come from the germline V gene. Unmatched junction bases numbered 5, after V lost 2 bases and J lost 5 bases. In nucleotides, the CDR3 is TGTGCCAGCAGTTACGCCGGGACAGGGGGAAACGAGCAGTACTTC. Its translation: CASSYAGTGGNEQYF.

The V and J genes are TRBV24-1 and TRBJ2-3; 9 bases align to TRBD1. Germline V lookup: CDR1 KGHDR, CDR2 SFDVKD. The trim removed 4 bases at V and 3 bases at J, leaving 4 bases unmatched. The CDR3 is 15 residues long. The CDR3 region is CATSEQGARTDTQYF. In DNA form, the CDR3 reads TGTGCCACCAGTGAACAGGGGGCGCGAACAGATACGCAGTATTTT.

The chain couples TRBV5-4 to TRBJ2-7, with TRBD2 matching over 7 bases. V lost 3 bases to trimming and J lost 2 bases; unmatched junction nucleotides: 8. The germline CDR1 and CDR2 sequences are SGHNT and YYREEE (reference sequence). This CDR3 comprises 15 residues. CDR3 loop: CASSSTTSDAYEQYF. CDR3 bases: TGTGCCAGCAGCTCGACTACTAGCGACGCCTACGAGCAGTACTTC.

The rearrangement uses TRBV6-5 and TRBJ1-1, with TRBD1 as a possible D gene (5 bases). This CDR3 region has 13 residues. Germline CDR1 and CDR2: MNHEY and SVGAGI. Trimming pared 10 bases from V and 4 bases from J, leaving 16 bases between. DNA for the CDR3: TGTGCCATTCGGGGGAGAGCAAGCACTGAAGCTTTCTTT. Protein sequence: CAIRGRASTEAFF.

The V and J genes are TRBV6-5 and TRBJ1-2; no firm D call. The length of the CDR3 is 16 residues. CDR1 is MNHEY, CDR2 SVGAGI, per germline. The V gene lost 0 bases and the J gene lost 1 base, with 12 bases spanning the gap. CDR3 loop: CASSYSWTHVNYGYTF. The DNA of the CDR3 is TGTGCCAGCAGTTACTCGTGGACTCACGTTAACTATGGCTACACCTTC.

The chain uses TRBV2 and TRBJ2-1; tentative D call: TRBD2 (7 bases). Per germline, CDR1 SNHLY and CDR2 FYNNEI. Trimming removed 8 bases from V and 1 base from J, with 24 bases in between. This CDR3 has 18 amino acids. The CDR3: CASFRGGHPEESYNEQFF. The CDR3, as DNA: TGTGCCAGCTTTAGGGGGGGACACCCCGAAGAGTCCTACAATGAGCAGTTCTTC.

The CDR3 sequence is CASSSTQSYQPQHF. The CDR3 region has the DNA TGTGCCAGCAGCTCTACACAGAGTTATCAGCCCCAGCATTTT. The chain combines TRBV3-1 (or the pseudogene TRBV3-2) with TRBJ1-5; D unclear. This CDR3 is 14 amino acids long. Trimming took off 5 bases at V and 5 bases at J, with 13 bases between the two ends. Germline V gene lookup returns CDR1 LGHDT and CDR2 YNNKEL (reference sequence).

CDR3 bases: TGCGCCAGCAGCAACGGACTAGCGGGGGAGTTGGAGACCCAGTACTTC. This codes for CASSNGLAGELETQYF. The chain links TRBV5-1 to TRBJ2-5; TRBD2 matches 13 bases. V shed 4 bases and J 5 bases; nucleotides not matched to a gene: 8. The CDR3 consists of 16 residues. CDR1 and CDR2 from the germline V gene are SGHRS and YFSETQ.

V gene TRBV10-2 combines with J gene TRBJ2-1, with 9 positions matching TRBD2. Per the germline V gene, CDR1 is WSHSY and CDR2 is SAAADI. Losses at the gene ends were 3 bases for V and 0 bases for J; bases not matched to a gene: 12. The CDR3 spans 19 residues. CDR3 sequence (DNA): TGCGCCAGCAGTGATCGAGCGGGGGGCCTCGTCAGCTCCTACAATGAGCAGTTCTTC. Translated, it gives CASSDRAGGLVSSYNEQFF.

This clone was detected only a few times. The rearrangement links TRBV19 to TRBJ2-2, with TRBD1 identical over 7 bases. The CDR3 is 15 residues long. Germline loops: CDR1 LNHDA, CDR2 SQIVND (reference sequence). Germline trimming cut 4 bases from V and 5 bases from J; bases unmatched to any gene: 7. The CDR3: CASSRQGLGTGELFF. The DNA of the CDR3 is TGTGCCAGTAGTAGACAGGGCCTTGGGACCGGGGAGCTGTTTTTT.

The V call is TRBV10-3, the J call TRBJ1-4; maybe TRBD1 (5 bases). Trimming took off 0 bases at V and 7 bases at J, with 12 bases between the two ends. Germline lookup yields CDR1 ENHRY and CDR2 SYGVKD. This CDR3 is 15 amino acids long. For the CDR3, the DNA is TGTGCCATCAGTGAGTCGGTCAGGGAGGGTGAAAAACTGTTTTTT. This sequence encodes CAISESVREGEKLFF.

The CDR3 region has the DNA TGCGCCAGCAACCCCAAGACTAGCGGGTCGAACACCGGGGAGCTGTTTTTT. Protein sequence: CASNPKTSGSNTGELFF. The chain uses TRBV5-1 and TRBJ2-2; 10 bases agree with TRBD2. Germline V gene sequence: CDR1 SGHRS, CDR2 YFSETQ. The CDR3 has 17 residues. The trim removed 6 bases at V and 0 bases at J, leaving 8 bases unmatched.

This clone occurred a few times. The chain combines TRBV11-2 with TRBJ1-6; weak D call: TRBD1 (5 bases). CDR1 SGHAT and CDR2 FQNNGV come from the germline V gene. V lost 0 bases and J 9 bases, leaving 15 bases between the germline ends. The CDR3 runs 16 residues. The DNA for the CDR3 is TGTGCCAGCAGCTTAGACTCGTGGGGCAAGGGTTCACCCCTCCACTTT. Translating it yields CASSLDSWGKGSPLHF.

On this clone itself: The sample carries other DNA sequences with the same CDR3. V is TRBV24-1 and J is TRBJ2-2, with D perhaps TRBD1 (6 bases). From germline, CDR1 is KGHDR and CDR2 SFDVKD. The germline V and J ends were trimmed by 3 bases and 5 bases, with 12 bases remaining between them. The CDR3 covers 15 residues. The CDR3 DNA reads TGTGCCACCAGTGATCCAAGAACAGGGACCGGGGAGCTGTTTTTT. It specifies CATSDPRTGTGELFF.

The chain uses TRBV7-8 and TRBJ1-5; a possible D gene is TRBD1 (5 bases). Germline lookup yields CDR1 SGHVS and CDR2 FQNEAQ. The CDR3 sequence is 17 residues long. V dropped 4 bases and J dropped 4 bases, with 20 bases sitting between them. The CDR3 nucleotides read TGTGCCAGCAGCTCCGTCGGGGGTGGGCTTGCGAATCAGCCCCAGCATTTT. The encoded protein is CASSSVGGGLANQPQHF.